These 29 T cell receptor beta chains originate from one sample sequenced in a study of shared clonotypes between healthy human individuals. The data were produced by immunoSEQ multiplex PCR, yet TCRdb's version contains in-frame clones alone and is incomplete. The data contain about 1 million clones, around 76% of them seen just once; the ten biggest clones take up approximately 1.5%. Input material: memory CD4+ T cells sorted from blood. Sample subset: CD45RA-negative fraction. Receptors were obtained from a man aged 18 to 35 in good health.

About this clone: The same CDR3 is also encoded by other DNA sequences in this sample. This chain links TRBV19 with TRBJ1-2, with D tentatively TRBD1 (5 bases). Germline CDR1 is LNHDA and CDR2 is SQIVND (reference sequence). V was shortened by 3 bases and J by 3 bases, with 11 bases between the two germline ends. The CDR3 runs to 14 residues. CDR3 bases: TGTGCCAGTAGTATTCGAGGGGAGTACTATGGCTACACCTTC. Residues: CASSIRGEYYGYTF.

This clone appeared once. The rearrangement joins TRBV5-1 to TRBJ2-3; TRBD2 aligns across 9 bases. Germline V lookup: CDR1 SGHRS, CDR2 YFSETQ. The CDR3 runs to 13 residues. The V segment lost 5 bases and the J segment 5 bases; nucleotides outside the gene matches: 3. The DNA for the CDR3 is TGCGCCAGCAGAATAGCGGGAGAAGATACGCAGTATTTT. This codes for CASRIAGEDTQYF.

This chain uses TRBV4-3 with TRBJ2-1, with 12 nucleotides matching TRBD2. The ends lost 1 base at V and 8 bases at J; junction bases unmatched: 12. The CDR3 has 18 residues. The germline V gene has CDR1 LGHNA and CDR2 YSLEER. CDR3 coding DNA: TGCGCCAGCAGCCAAGTCCTGACTTTCACTAGCGGGAGGCATGAGCAGTTCTTC. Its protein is CASSQVLTFTSGRHEQFF.

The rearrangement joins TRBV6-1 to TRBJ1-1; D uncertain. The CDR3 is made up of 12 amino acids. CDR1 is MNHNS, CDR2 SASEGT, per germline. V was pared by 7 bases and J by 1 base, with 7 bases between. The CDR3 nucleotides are TGTGCCAGCAAGCCCGGGAACACTGAAGCTTTCTTT. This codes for CASKPGNTEAFF.

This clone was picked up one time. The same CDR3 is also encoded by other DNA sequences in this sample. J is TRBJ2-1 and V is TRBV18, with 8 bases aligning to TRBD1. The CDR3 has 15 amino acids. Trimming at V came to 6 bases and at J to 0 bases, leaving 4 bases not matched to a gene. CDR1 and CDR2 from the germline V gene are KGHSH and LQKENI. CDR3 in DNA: TGTGCCAGCTCCCCCGGACAGGGCTCCTACAATGAGCAGTTCTTC. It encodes CASSPGQGSYNEQFF.

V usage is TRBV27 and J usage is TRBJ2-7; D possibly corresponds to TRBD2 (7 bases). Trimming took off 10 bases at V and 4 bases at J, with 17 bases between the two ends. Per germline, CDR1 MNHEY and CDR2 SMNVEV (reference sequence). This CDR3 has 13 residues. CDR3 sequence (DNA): TGTGCCACAGATCGGGGGGCGGGGTACGAGCAGTACTTC. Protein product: CATDRGAGYEQYF.

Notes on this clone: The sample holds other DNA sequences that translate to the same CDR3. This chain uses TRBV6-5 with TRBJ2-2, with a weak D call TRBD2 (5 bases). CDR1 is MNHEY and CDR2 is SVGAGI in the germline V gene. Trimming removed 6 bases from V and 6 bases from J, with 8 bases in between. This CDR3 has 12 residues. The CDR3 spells CASSQRAGELFF. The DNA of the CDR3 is TGTGCCAGCAGCCAGAGGGCCGGGGAGCTGTTTTTT.

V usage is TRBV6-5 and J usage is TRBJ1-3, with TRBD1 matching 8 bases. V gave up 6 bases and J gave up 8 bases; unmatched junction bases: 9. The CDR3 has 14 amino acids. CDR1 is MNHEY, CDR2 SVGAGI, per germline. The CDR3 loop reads CASSRGPQGYTIYF. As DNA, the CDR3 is TGTGCCAGCAGCAGGGGGCCTCAAGGATACACCATATATTTT.

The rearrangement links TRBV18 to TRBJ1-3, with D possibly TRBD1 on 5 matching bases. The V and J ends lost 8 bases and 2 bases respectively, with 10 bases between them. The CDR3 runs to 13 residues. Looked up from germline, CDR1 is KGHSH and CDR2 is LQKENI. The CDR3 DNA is TGTGCCAGCGCACAGGAAACTGGAAACACCATATATTTT. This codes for CASAQETGNTIYF.

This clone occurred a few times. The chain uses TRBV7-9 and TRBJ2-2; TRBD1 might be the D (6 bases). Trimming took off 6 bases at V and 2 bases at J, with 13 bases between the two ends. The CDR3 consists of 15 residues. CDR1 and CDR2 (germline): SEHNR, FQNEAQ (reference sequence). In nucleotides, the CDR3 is TGTGCCAGCAGGACGCAGGGGAGAAACACCGGGGAGCTGTTTTTT. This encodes CASRTQGRNTGELFF.

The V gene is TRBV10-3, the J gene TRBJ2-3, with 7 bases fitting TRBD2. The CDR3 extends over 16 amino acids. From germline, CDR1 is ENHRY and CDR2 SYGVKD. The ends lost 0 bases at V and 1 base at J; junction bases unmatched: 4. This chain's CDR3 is CAISESGGSGTDTQYF. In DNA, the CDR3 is TGTGCCATCAGTGAGTCGGGAGGGTCTGGCACAGATACGCAGTATTTT.

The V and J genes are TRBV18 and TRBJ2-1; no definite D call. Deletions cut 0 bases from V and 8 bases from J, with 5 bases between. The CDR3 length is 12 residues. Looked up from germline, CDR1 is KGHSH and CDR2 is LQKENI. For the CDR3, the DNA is TGTGCCAGCTCACCACCGAACGATGAGCAGTTCTTC. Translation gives CASSPPNDEQFF.

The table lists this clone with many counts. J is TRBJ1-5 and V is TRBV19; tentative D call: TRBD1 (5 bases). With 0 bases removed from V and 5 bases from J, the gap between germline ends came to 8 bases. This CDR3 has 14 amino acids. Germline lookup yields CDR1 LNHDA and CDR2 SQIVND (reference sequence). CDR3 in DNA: TGTGCCAGTAGTATAGATATAGGGGATCAGCCCCAGCATTTT. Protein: CASSIDIGDQPQHF.

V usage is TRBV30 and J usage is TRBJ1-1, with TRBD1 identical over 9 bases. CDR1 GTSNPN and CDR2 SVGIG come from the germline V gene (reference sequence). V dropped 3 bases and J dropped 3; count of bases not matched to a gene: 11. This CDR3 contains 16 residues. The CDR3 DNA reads TGTGCCTGGAGAGCCGGGACAGGGACTTTTGACACTGAAGCTTTCTTT. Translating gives CAWRAGTGTFDTEAFF.

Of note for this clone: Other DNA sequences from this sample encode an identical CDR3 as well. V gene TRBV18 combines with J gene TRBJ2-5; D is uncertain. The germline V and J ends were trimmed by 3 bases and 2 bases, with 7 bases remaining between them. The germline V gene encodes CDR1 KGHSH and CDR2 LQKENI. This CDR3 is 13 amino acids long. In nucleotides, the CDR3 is TGTGCCAGCTCACCTAACCCGCAAGAGACCCAGTACTTC. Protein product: CASSPNPQETQYF.

The CDR3 DNA sequence: TGCGCCAGCAGCTTGAACCAGCGGGAGGGCCGTGAGCAGTTCTTC. This gives the protein CASSLNQREGREQFF. This chain uses TRBV5-1 with TRBJ2-1; 10 bases fit TRBD2. Germline loops: CDR1 SGHRS, CDR2 YFSETQ. The CDR3 runs 15 residues. Unmatched junction bases numbered 7, after V lost 1 base and J lost 9 bases.

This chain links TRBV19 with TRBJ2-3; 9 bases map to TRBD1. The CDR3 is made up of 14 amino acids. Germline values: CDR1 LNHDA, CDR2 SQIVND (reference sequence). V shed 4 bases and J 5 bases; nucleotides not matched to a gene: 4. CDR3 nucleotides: TGTGCCAGTAGTAAAAGGACAGGGGTAGATACGCAGTATTTT. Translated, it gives CASSKRTGVDTQYF.

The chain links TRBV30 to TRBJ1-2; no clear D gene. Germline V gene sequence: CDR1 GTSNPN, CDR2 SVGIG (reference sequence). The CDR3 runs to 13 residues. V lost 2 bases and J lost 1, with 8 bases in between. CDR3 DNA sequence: TGTGCCTGGAGTTTAGGATTTAACTATGGCTACACCTTC. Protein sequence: CAWSLGFNYGYTF.

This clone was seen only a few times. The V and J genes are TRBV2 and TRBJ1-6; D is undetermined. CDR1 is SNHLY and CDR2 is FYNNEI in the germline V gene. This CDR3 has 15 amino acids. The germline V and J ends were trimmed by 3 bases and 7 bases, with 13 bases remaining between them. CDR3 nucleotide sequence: TGTGCCAGCAGTGAGCAGGCCAAAGGCAATTCACCCCTCCACTTT. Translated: CASSEQAKGNSPLHF.

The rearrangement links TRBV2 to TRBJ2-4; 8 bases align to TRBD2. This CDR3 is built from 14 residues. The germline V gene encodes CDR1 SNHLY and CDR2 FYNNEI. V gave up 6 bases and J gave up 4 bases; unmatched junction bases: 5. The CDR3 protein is CASREPGGKNIQYF. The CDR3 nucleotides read TGTGCCAGCAGGGAGCCGGGGGGGAAAAACATTCAGTACTTC. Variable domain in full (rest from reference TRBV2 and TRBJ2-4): EPEVTQTPSHQVTQMGQEVILRCVPISNHLYFYWYRQILGQKVEFLVSFYNNEISEKSEIFDDQFSVERPDGSNFTLKIRSTKLEDSAMYFCASREPGGKNIQYFGAGTRLSVL.

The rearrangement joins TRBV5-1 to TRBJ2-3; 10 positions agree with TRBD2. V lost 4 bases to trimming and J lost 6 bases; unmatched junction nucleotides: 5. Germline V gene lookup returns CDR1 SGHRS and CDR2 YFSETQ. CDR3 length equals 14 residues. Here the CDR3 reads CASSTGLASDTQYF. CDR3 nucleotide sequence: TGCGCCAGCAGCACGGGACTAGCGAGTGATACGCAGTATTTT.

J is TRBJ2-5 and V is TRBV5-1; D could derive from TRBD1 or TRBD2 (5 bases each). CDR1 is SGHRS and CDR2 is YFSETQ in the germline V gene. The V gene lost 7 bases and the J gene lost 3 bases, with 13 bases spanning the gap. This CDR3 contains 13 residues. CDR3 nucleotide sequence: TGCGCCAGCGGGGGACGGCGAGAAGAGACCCAGTACTTC. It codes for CASGGRREETQYF.

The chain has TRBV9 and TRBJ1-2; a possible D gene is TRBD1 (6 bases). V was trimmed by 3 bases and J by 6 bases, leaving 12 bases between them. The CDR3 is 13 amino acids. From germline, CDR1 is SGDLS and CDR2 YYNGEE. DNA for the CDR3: TGTGCCAGCAGCGGACTACAGGGCAATGGCTACACCTTC. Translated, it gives CASSGLQGNGYTF.

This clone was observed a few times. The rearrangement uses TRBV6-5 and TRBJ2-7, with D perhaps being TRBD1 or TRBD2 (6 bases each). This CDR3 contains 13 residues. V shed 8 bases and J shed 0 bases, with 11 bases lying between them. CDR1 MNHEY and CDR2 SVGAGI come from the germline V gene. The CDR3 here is CASQGTLSYEQYF. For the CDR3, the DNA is TGTGCCAGCCAGGGGACTCTCTCCTACGAGCAGTACTTC.

In DNA form, the CDR3 reads TGCGCCAGCAGCAAAACAGGGGAATCACCCCTCCACTTT. Translated: CASSKTGESPLHF. The genes are TRBV5-1 and TRBJ1-6, with 7 bases matching TRBD1. Losses at the gene ends were 4 bases for V and 10 bases for J; bases not matched to a gene: 5. There are 13 residues in the CDR3. Germline loops: CDR1 SGHRS, CDR2 YFSETQ.

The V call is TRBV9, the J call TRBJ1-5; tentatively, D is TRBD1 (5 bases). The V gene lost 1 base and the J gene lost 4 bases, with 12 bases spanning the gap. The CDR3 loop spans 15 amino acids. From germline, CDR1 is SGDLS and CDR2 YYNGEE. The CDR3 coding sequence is TGTGCCAGCAGCGTATTGGGGGAGGAGAATCAGCCCCAGCATTTT. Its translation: CASSVLGEENQPQHF.

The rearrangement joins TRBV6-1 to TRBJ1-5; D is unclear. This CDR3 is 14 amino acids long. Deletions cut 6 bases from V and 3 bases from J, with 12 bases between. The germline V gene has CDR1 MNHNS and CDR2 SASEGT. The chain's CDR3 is CASREDLTNQPQHF. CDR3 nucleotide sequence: TGTGCCAGCAGGGAGGACCTTACCAATCAGCCCCAGCATTTT.

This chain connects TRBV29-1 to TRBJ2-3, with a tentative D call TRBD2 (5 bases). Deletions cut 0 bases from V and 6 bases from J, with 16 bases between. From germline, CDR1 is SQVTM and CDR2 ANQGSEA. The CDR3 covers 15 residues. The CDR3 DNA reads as TGCAGCGTTGAAGAAAACCAGGTTTCGGGGGATACGCAGTATTTT. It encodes CSVEENQVSGDTQYF.

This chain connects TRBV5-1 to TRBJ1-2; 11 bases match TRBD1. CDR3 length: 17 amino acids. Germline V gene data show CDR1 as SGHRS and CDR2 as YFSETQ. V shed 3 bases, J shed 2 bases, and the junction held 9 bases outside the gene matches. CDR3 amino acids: CASSSRTGGVVNYGYTF. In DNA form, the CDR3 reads TGCGCCAGCAGCTCTCGGACAGGGGGCGTGGTGAACTATGGCTACACCTTC. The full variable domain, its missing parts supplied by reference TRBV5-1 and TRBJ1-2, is KAGVTQTPRYLIKTRGQQVTLSCSPISGHRSVSWYQQTPGQGLQFLFEYFSETQRNKGNFPGRFSGRQFSNSRSEMNVSTLELGDSALYLCASSSRTGGVVNYGYTFGSGTRLTVV.